The T cell receptor beta chain under discussion was sequenced for a study of identical twins. This clonotype was counted a few times. The antigen is undetermined. The authors used template switching to add a universal primer site and gave cDNA unique molecular identifiers. One entry per CDR3 protein, called by TCRdb with MiXCR from the 5' RACE reads. The sample lists approximately 530,000 distinct CDR3 sequences, about a fifth occurring once. Study results and caveats: Among monozygotic twins, out-of-frame TCR alpha sharing exceeded what models predicted. Findings came from cross-sectional statistics, without long-term follow-up of donors. High-abundance cord blood beta clonotypes had fewer insertions; memory repertoires showed none.

The CDR3 is 17 residues long. Trimming left V 5 bases short and J 1 base short, with 19 bases between. Looked up from germline, CDR1 is MDHEN and CDR2 is SYDVKM. Another study also made use of these data, one on yellow fever vaccine responses in identical twins.

The chain joins TRBV28 to TRBJ2-3, with no clear D. The TCR was taken from a woman aged 18-29 years in good health. Sequenced input: CD4+ T cells sorted from blood. The CDR3 region is CASSPIGRIFGTDTQYF. CDR3 coding DNA: TGTGCCAGCAGTCCAATAGGACGGATATTCGGCACAGATACGCAGTATTTT.